The table lists the clone carrying this TCR beta chain with a few counts. Antigen: not known. CDR1 is GTSNPN and CDR2 is SVGIG in the germline V gene (reference sequence). V lost 2 bases, J lost 4 bases, and 6 bases lay in between. The CDR3 is 12 amino acids. This specimen belongs to a study of blood T cells in healthy people across ages. General study results and limits: Strongly correlated with naive T cell percentage was TCR beta diversity. Using unsorted PBMCs precluded a conclusive naive versus antigen-experienced comparison.

The authors ran a second PCR of roughly 6 to 11 cycles using a sample-barcoded 5' primer and a J-beta primer mix. Every molecule of cDNA carried a tag from a template-switch adaptor with 12 random nucleotides. In TCRdb, the 5' RACE reads were re-called with MiXCR into one record per CDR3 protein. The repertoire has about 770,000 distinct CDR3 sequences, roughly 44% of them found once; the top ten carry roughly 19%. The TCR originated in a man in his 60s in good health. The chain is built from TRBV30 and TRBJ2-1; the D is unclear. Sequencing was carried out using blood. The CDR3 nucleotides read TGTGCCTGGAGTTTCGGTTACAATGAGCAGTTCTTC. Protein: CAWSFGYNEQFF.